These T cell receptor beta chains were read from a single sample in a study of shared clonotypes between healthy human individuals. Some clones are missing from TCRdb's copy, which holds only in-frame ones; the method was immunoSEQ multiplex PCR. This table has 2 million to 2.5 million clones, 85% to 95% appearing once. Sequencing was done on a sample of naive CD4+ T cells sorted from blood. These receptors were collected from a man younger than 35 in good health. The CDR3 runs from the conserved cysteine through the conserved F or W. A D gene is named only where the DNA matches it firmly. Clone sizes are given selectively: once, few, many, or a class where the clone is expanded.

CDR3 DNA: TGTGCCAGCAGTGTACAGGGCGGTCAGCCCCAGCATTTT
CDR3 protein: CASSVQGGQPQHF
V gene: TRBV2
J gene: TRBJ1-5
D gene: .
clone size: .

CDR3 DNA: TGTGCCATCAGTGGGGGACTAGCGGGGAACGCTGAGCAGTTCTTC
CDR3 protein: CAISGGLAGNAEQFF
V gene: TRBV10-3
J gene: TRBJ2-1
D gene: TRBD2
clone size: .

CDR3 DNA: TGCGCCAGCAGCCCCGGACAGGTGCTCTATGGCTACACCTTC
CDR3 protein: CASSPGQVLYGYTF
V gene: TRBV5-1
J gene: TRBJ1-2
D gene: TRBD1
clone size: .

CDR3 DNA: TGCGCCAGCAGCTTGGGACAGGCGAAAAACATTCAGTACTTC
CDR3 protein: CASSLGQAKNIQYF
V gene: TRBV5-1
J gene: TRBJ2-4
D gene: .
clone size: .

CDR3 DNA: TGTGCCAGCAGCTTATCACCGGGGAGCACAGATACGCAGTATTTT
CDR3 protein: CASSLSPGSTDTQYF
V gene: TRBV7-9
J gene: TRBJ2-3
D gene: .
clone size: .

CDR3 DNA: TGTGCCAGCAGTGGAATCGAAGGTTTGAAGGGGCTGTTTTTT
CDR3 protein: CASSGIEGLKGLFF
V gene: TRBV2
J gene: TRBJ2-2
D gene: .
clone size: .

CDR3 DNA: TGTGCCAGCACGCCAAACGGGGCAACTAATGAAAAACTGTTTTTT
CDR3 protein: CASTPNGATNEKLFF
V gene: TRBV2
J gene: TRBJ1-4
D gene: .
clone size: once

CDR3 DNA: TGCGCCAGCAGCCGAACGGGAGGGCCTAACACCGGGGAGCTGTTTTTT
CDR3 protein: CASSRTGGPNTGELFF
V gene: TRBV4-3
J gene: TRBJ2-2
D gene: TRBD2
clone size: .

CDR3 DNA: TGTGCCAGCAGCTTAGGGTCCCGATACGAGCAGTACTTC
CDR3 protein: CASSLGSRYEQYF
V gene: TRBV7-8
J gene: TRBJ2-7
D gene: .
clone size: .

CDR3 DNA: TGTGCCAGCAGTTCGGGACAGACCGATTCACCCCTCCACTTT
CDR3 protein: CASSSGQTDSPLHF
V gene: TRBV28
J gene: TRBJ1-6
D gene: TRBD1
clone size: .

CDR3 DNA: TGCGCCAGCAGCTTGAAGGGCCTCCTCCAAGAGACCCAGTACTTC
CDR3 protein: CASSLKGLLQETQYF
V gene: TRBV5-1
J gene: TRBJ2-5
D gene: .
clone size: .

CDR3 DNA: TGCGCCAGCAGCTTGGGGACAGGGATCGATGGCTACACCTTC
CDR3 protein: CASSLGTGIDGYTF
V gene: TRBV5-1
J gene: TRBJ1-2
D gene: TRBD1
clone size: .

CDR3 DNA: TGTGCCTGGAGTGTAAACTTTGTAGCGGGAGTAAAGGATGAGCAGTTCTTC
CDR3 protein: CAWSVNFVAGVKDEQFF
V gene: TRBV30
J gene: TRBJ2-1
D gene: TRBD2
clone size: .

CDR3 DNA: TGTGCCAGCAGCCAAGAGCCAGGGACTAACACCGGGGAGCTGTTTTTT
CDR3 protein: CASSQEPGTNTGELFF
V gene: TRBV4-2
J gene: TRBJ2-2
D gene: .
clone size: .

CDR3 DNA: TGTGCCAGCAGCACAGCGTCGGGGGAGCAGTACTTC
CDR3 protein: CASSTASGEQYF
V gene: TRBV7-2
J gene: TRBJ2-7
D gene: .
clone size: once

CDR3 DNA: TGCGCCAGCAGCCGTAGCGGGGCTTCGAACAATGAGCAGTTCTTC
CDR3 protein: CASSRSGASNNEQFF
V gene: TRBV5-1
J gene: TRBJ2-1
D gene: TRBD2
clone size: .

CDR3 DNA: TGTGCCATCAGTGATGATCCCGGGACAGGGAATGGCTACACCTTC
CDR3 protein: CAISDDPGTGNGYTF
V gene: TRBV10-3
J gene: TRBJ1-2
D gene: TRBD1
clone size: .

CDR3 DNA: TGTGCCAGCAGTGGGACTAGCGGGGGGGCGGTCTACAATGAGCAGTTCTTC
CDR3 protein: CASSGTSGGAVYNEQFF
V gene: TRBV6-1
J gene: TRBJ2-1
D gene: TRBD2
clone size: .

CDR3 DNA: TGCGCCAGCAGCTTGGAGGTAGCGGGAGTCGGTGAGCAGTTCTTC
CDR3 protein: CASSLEVAGVGEQFF
V gene: TRBV5-1
J gene: TRBJ2-1
D gene: TRBD2
clone size: .

CDR3 DNA: TGTGCCAGTACGGGGGGAATGGATGGAGAGACCCAGTACTTC
CDR3 protein: CASTGGMDGETQYF
V gene: TRBV6-6
J gene: TRBJ2-5
D gene: TRBD2
clone size: few

CDR3 DNA: TGTGCCAGCAGTTACAGGGTATCGAATCAGCCCCAGCATTTT
CDR3 protein: CASSYRVSNQPQHF
V gene: TRBV28
J gene: TRBJ1-5
D gene: .
clone size: once

CDR3 DNA: TGTGCCAGCAGCCCGGACAGGATTAATGAAAAACTGTTTTTT
CDR3 protein: CASSPDRINEKLFF
V gene: TRBV7-9
J gene: TRBJ1-4
D gene: TRBD1
clone size: .

CDR3 DNA: TGTGCCAGCAGTTTACTACAGGGGAACACCGGGGAGCTGTTTTTT
CDR3 protein: CASSLLQGNTGELFF
V gene: TRBV28
J gene: TRBJ2-2
D gene: .
clone size: .

CDR3 DNA: TGTGCCAGCAGCTTAGGTCGCGGGGGGCAAGGGACCCAGTACTTC
CDR3 protein: CASSLGRGGQGTQYF
V gene: TRBV7-2
J gene: TRBJ2-5
D gene: TRBD2
clone size: .

CDR3 DNA: TGTGCCAGCAGTTCTAGAGGGGGCAACGAGCAGTACTTC
CDR3 protein: CASSSRGGNEQYF
V gene: TRBV6-6
J gene: TRBJ2-7
D gene: TRBD1
clone size: .

CDR3 DNA: TGTGCCAGCAGTCGGACAGGCCTAAGCACAGATACGCAGTATTTT
CDR3 protein: CASSRTGLSTDTQYF
V gene: TRBV28
J gene: TRBJ2-3
D gene: TRBD1
clone size: .

CDR3 DNA: TGTGCCAGCAGTCTCGACCACGAGCAGTACTTC
CDR3 protein: CASSLDHEQYF
V gene: TRBV28
J gene: TRBJ2-7
D gene: .
clone size: .

CDR3 DNA: TGTGCCAGCTCACCAGACAGCCCCTTCGAGCCCCAGCATTTT
CDR3 protein: CASSPDSPFEPQHF
V gene: TRBV18
J gene: TRBJ1-5
D gene: .
clone size: .

CDR3 DNA: TGCGCCAGCAGCTCACAGGGAACCGAGCAGTACTTC
CDR3 protein: CASSSQGTEQYF
V gene: TRBV5-1
J gene: TRBJ2-7
D gene: .
clone size: .

CDR3 DNA: TGTGCCAGCAGCAGGACAAGCTCCTACGAGCAGTACTTC
CDR3 protein: CASSRTSSYEQYF
V gene: TRBV11-2
J gene: TRBJ2-7
D gene: .
clone size: .

CDR3 DNA: TGTGCTAGTGGTTTGGACAGGGGGCTTGGAAACACCATATATTTT
CDR3 protein: CASGLDRGLGNTIYF
V gene: TRBV12-5
J gene: TRBJ1-3
D gene: TRBD1
clone size: .

CDR3 DNA: TGTGCCAGCTCGAGGAGCAACTATGGCTACACCTTC
CDR3 protein: CASSRSNYGYTF
V gene: TRBV6-5
J gene: TRBJ1-2
D gene: .
clone size: .

CDR3 DNA: TGTGCCAGCAGCACCGGGCTAGCCGATGAGCAGTTCTTC
CDR3 protein: CASSTGLADEQFF
V gene: TRBV2
J gene: TRBJ2-1
D gene: .
clone size: .

CDR3 DNA: TGTGCCAGCAGTGAAGCGCAGGGGGAAGAGACCCAGTACTTC
CDR3 protein: CASSEAQGEETQYF
V gene: TRBV2
J gene: TRBJ2-5
D gene: TRBD1
clone size: .

CDR3 DNA: TGTGCCAGCAGTGGGGGGGACAGCCTGAGGACTGAAGCTTTCTTT
CDR3 protein: CASSGGDSLRTEAFF
V gene: TRBV28
J gene: TRBJ1-1
D gene: TRBD1
clone size: once

CDR3 DNA: TGTGCCAGCTCACCCTTGGAGAGCACAGATACGCAGTATTTT
CDR3 protein: CASSPLESTDTQYF
V gene: TRBV18
J gene: TRBJ2-3
D gene: .
clone size: once

CDR3 DNA: TGTGCCACCAGCAGAGGGTTGACAGCGGGACTACTTTCCTACGAGCAGTACTTC
CDR3 protein: CATSRGLTAGLLSYEQYF
V gene: TRBV15
J gene: TRBJ2-7
D gene: TRBD2
clone size: .

CDR3 DNA: TGTGCCAGCTCACCACCGGTCACAGGGGGAACAGATACGCAGTATTTT
CDR3 protein: CASSPPVTGGTDTQYF
V gene: TRBV18
J gene: TRBJ2-3
D gene: TRBD1
clone size: .

CDR3 DNA: TGTGCCAGCAGCCCCCCGGGGCGAGAGACCCAGTACTTC
CDR3 protein: CASSPPGRETQYF
V gene: TRBV5-4
J gene: TRBJ2-5
D gene: .
clone size: .

CDR3 DNA: TGTGCCAGTAAGGACAGCTCTGGGGCCAACGTCCTGACTTTC
CDR3 protein: CASKDSSGANVLTF
V gene: TRBV19
J gene: TRBJ2-6
D gene: .
clone size: few

CDR3 DNA: TGTGCCAGCAGCTTGCCGTCAAGCACTGAAGCTTTCTTT
CDR3 protein: CASSLPSSTEAFF
V gene: TRBV5-4
J gene: TRBJ1-1
D gene: .
clone size: once

CDR3 DNA: TGTGCCAGCAGCCCCCGGACAGGGATGAACACTGAAGCTTTCTTT
CDR3 protein: CASSPRTGMNTEAFF
V gene: TRBV7-2
J gene: TRBJ1-1
D gene: TRBD1
clone size: .

CDR3 DNA: TGTGCGACCAGGTCCCGCACAGATACGCAGTATTTT
CDR3 protein: CATRSRTDTQYF
V gene: TRBV6-1
J gene: TRBJ2-3
D gene: .
clone size: .

CDR3 DNA: TGTGCCAGCTCACCACCTCAGGGGTCGTGGGAGACCCAGTACTTC
CDR3 protein: CASSPPQGSWETQYF
V gene: TRBV18
J gene: TRBJ2-5
D gene: .
clone size: .

CDR3 DNA: TGTGCCAGCACCCCAAGGGCCCCCTCCGAGCAGTACTTC
CDR3 protein: CASTPRAPSEQYF
V gene: TRBV28
J gene: TRBJ2-7
D gene: .
clone size: .

CDR3 DNA: TGTGCCAGCAGCTTAGTAGCGGGGAATACGCAGTATTTT
CDR3 protein: CASSLVAGNTQYF
V gene: TRBV11-2
J gene: TRBJ2-3
D gene: TRBD2
clone size: .

CDR3 DNA: TGCGCCAGCAGCCAAGACCAGGTAGGGTCCTACGAGCAGTACTTC
CDR3 protein: CASSQDQVGSYEQYF
V gene: TRBV4-1
J gene: TRBJ2-7
D gene: .
clone size: .